The present T cell receptor (beta chain) was sequenced within a study of OX40 agonist ivuxolimab in advanced cancers. Study as a whole: Three partial responders included one hepatocellular carcinoma patient and two cutaneous melanoma patients.

The method was immunoSEQ multiplex PCR; TCRdb's version includes in-frame clones alone and lacks a portion of them. The sample records some 97,000 clones, around 87% being singletons. General study findings and limits: Some nonresponders likewise displayed low normalized T-cell clonal expansion.

Looked up from germline, CDR1 is SGHVS and CDR2 is FQNEAQ. Trimming took off 5 bases at V and 1 base at J, with 12 bases between the two ends. The CDR3 loop spans 15 amino acids. On this clone itself: Its antigen is unknown.

The chain is built from TRBV7-8 and TRBJ2-1; D gene unclear. The source was CD4+ or CD8+ T cells sorted from blood, collected in a trial of the OX40 agonist ivuxolimab. This sequence was found in an adult with an advanced solid tumor such as melanoma, head and neck, liver or kidney cancer. The CDR3 region is CASSSQPLSYNEQFF. CDR3 nucleotides: TGTGCCAGCAGCAGTCAACCCTTATCCTACAATGAGCAGTTCTTC.